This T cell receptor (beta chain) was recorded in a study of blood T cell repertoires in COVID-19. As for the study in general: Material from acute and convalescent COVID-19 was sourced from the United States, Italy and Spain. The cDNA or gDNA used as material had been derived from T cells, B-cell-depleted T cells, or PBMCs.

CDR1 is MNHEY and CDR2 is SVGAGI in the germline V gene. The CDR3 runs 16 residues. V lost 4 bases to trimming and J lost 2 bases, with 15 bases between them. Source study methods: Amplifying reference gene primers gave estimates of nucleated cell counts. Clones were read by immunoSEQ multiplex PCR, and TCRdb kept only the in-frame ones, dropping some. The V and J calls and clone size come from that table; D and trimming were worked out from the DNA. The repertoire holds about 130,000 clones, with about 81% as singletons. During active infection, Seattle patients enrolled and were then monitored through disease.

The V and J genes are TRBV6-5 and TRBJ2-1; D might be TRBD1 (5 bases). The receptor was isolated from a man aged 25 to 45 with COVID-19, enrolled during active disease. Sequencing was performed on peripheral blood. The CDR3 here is CASSSPTGRAYNEQFF. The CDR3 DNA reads TGTGCCAGCAGTTCCCCTACAGGCAGGGCCTACAATGAGCAGTTCTTC.